These 4 T cell receptor beta chains were all obtained from the same sample, sequenced in a study of blood T cell repertoires in COVID-19. The data were produced by immunoSEQ multiplex PCR, yet TCRdb's version contains in-frame clones alone and is incomplete. The sample consists of hundreds of thousands of clones, 75% to 90% of them appearing once. Material: peripheral blood. The receptors shown here come from a woman in her thirties or forties who had recovered from COVID-19.

The J gene is TRBJ2-2, the V gene TRBV5-1; the match to TRBD2 covers 8 bases. CDR3 length equals 16 residues. V lost 6 bases and J lost 0; bases outside the gene matches: 7. The V gene's germline CDR1 is SGHRS and CDR2 YFSETQ. This CDR3 is CASTRLARTNTGELFF. The CDR3 bases are TGCGCCAGCACTCGACTAGCGCGAACGAACACCGGGGAGCTGTTTTTT.

The rearrangement links TRBV5-4 to TRBJ1-4; maybe TRBD1 (5 bases). Trimming stripped 0 bases from V and 7 bases from J, with 10 bases between. The germline V gene has CDR1 SGHNT and CDR2 YYREEE (reference sequence). CDR3 size: 14 residues. Written as DNA, the CDR3 is TGTGCCAGCAGCTTGGAGCGGAGGGGTGAAAAACTGTTTTTT. This sequence encodes CASSLERRGEKLFF.

The V call is TRBV9, the J call TRBJ2-1, with D tentatively TRBD2 (5 bases). V was cut by 0 bases and J by 12 bases, with 10 bases left in between. From germline, CDR1 is SGDLS and CDR2 YYNGEE. The CDR3 runs to 12 residues. The CDR3 nucleotides read TGTGCCAGCAGCGTAGAGGGAGTTGGGCAGTTCTTC. Protein: CASSVEGVGQFF.

The chain carries TRBV2 and TRBJ2-3; 7 nucleotides align to TRBD1. CDR3 length: 17 amino acids. V lost 5 bases to trimming and J lost 0 bases; unmatched junction nucleotides: 11. Per the germline V gene, CDR1 is SNHLY and CDR2 is FYNNEI. CDR3 amino acids: CASSPPAGGESTDTQYF. The CDR3 coding sequence is TGTGCCAGCAGTCCTCCCGCAGGGGGTGAAAGCACAGATACGCAGTATTTT. The full variable domain, completed using reference TRBV2 and TRBJ2-3, is EPEVTQTPSHQVTQMGQEVILRCVPISNHLYFYWYRQILGQKVEFLVSFYNNEISEKSEIFDDQFSVERPDGSNFTLKIRSTKLEDSAMYFCASSPPAGGESTDTQYFGPGTRLTVL.